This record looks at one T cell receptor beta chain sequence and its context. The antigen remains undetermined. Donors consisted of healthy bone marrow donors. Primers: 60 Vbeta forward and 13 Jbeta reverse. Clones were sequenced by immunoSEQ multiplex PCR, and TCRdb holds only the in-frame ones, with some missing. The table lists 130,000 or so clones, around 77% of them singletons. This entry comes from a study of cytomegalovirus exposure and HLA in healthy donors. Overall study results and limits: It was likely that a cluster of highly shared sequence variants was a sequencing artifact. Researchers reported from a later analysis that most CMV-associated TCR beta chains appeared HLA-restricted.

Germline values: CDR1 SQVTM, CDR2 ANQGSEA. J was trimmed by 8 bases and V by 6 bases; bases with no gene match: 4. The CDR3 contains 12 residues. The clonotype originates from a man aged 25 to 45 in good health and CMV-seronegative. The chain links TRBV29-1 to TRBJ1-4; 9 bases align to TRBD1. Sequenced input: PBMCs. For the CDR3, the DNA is TGCAGCGTACAGGGGGCTTTCGAAAAACTGTTTTTT. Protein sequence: CSVQGAFEKLFF. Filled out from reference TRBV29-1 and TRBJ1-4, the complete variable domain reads SAVISQKPSRDICQRGTSLTIQCQVDSQVTMMFWYRQQPGQSLTLIATANQGSEATYESGFVIDKFPISRPNLTFSTLTVSNMSPEDSSIYLCSVQGAFEKLFFGSGTQLSVL.